Below are 16 T cell receptor beta chains sequenced from a single sample in a study of vaccination effects on CD4 cells after COVID-19. The antigens of these receptors remain unknown. CD4+ T cells specific for antigen were expanded with viral peptide pools by the ViraFEST assay before sequencing. Cultured cells yielded isolated CD4+ T cells after approximately nine days. Of the BNT162b2 and mRNA-1273 vaccines, participants received two doses of one or the other. Produced via immunoSEQ multiplex PCR; TCRdb's table is partial and in-frame only. The table includes approximately 65,000 clones, around 74% detected once. The sample here was CD4+ T cells from PBMCs cultured with HCoV-229E spike peptides, taken after COVID-19 vaccination. The receptors were sampled from a human donor who received a COVID-19 vaccine.

The V call is TRBV6-6, the J call TRBJ1-3; D might be TRBD1 (5 bases). V was clipped by 6 bases and J by 0 bases, with 12 bases between them. The CDR3 consists of 15 residues. The germline gives CDR1 MNHNY, CDR2 SVGAGI (reference sequence). The CDR3 reads CASREQEDSGNTIYF. For the CDR3, the DNA is TGTGCCAGCAGAGAACAGGAGGACTCTGGAAACACCATATATTTT.

The V gene is TRBV6-6, the J gene TRBJ1-2; a possible D gene is TRBD1 (6 bases). V lost 6 bases, J lost 2 bases, and 28 bases lay in between. The CDR3 is 19 residues long. Germline V lookup: CDR1 MNHNY, CDR2 SVGAGI (reference sequence). Here the CDR3 DNA reads TGTGCCAGCAGCTCTTACAGTGGATTACAGGGCTTAAGGAACTATGGCTACACCTTC. This gives the protein CASSSYSGLQGLRNYGYTF.

The CDR3 coding sequence is TGTGCCACCAGTGACCGGATAGCGGAGCCCCAGCATTTT. The encoded protein is CATSDRIAEPQHF. The chain uses TRBV24-1 and TRBJ1-5; no definite D call. V dropped 4 bases and J dropped 8 bases, with 11 bases sitting between them. The CDR3 is made up of 13 amino acids. Germline V gene data show CDR1 as KGHDR and CDR2 as SFDVKD.

V usage is TRBV12-5 and J usage is TRBJ1-1; TRBD1 is a possible D gene (5 bases). CDR3 length: 15 amino acids. The germline gives CDR1 LGHNT, CDR2 FRNRAP. V shed 6 bases and J shed 1 base, with 15 bases lying between them. DNA of the CDR3: TGTGCTAGTGGCCCGGGGCGGGGAAGGAACACTGAAGCTTTCTTT. It specifies CASGPGRGRNTEAFF.

The V gene is TRBV3-1 (or the pseudogene TRBV3-2), the J gene TRBJ2-1; D may be TRBD1 or TRBD2 (6 bases each). This CDR3 contains 16 residues. V lost 0 bases and J 1 base, leaving 10 bases between the germline ends. Germline assignment: CDR1 LGHDT and CDR2 YNNKEL (reference sequence). CDR3: CASSQDTGTSYNEQFF. For the CDR3, the DNA is TGTGCCAGCAGCCAAGATACAGGGACTTCCTACAATGAGCAGTTCTTC.

The J gene is TRBJ1-1, the V gene TRBV29-1; D may be TRBD1 (6 bases). The CDR3 length is 11 residues. Per the germline V gene, CDR1 is SQVTM and CDR2 is ANQGSEA. V lost 4 bases to trimming and J lost 11 bases, with 14 bases between them. The CDR3 sequence is CSVVGGRWAFF. In DNA, the CDR3 is TGCAGCGTTGTTGGGGGGCGCTGGGCTTTCTTT.

The rearrangement joins TRBV14 to TRBJ1-1, with 9 bases that match TRBD1. The germline V gene has CDR1 SGHDN and CDR2 FVKESK. V trimming: 4 bases; J trimming: 5 bases; junction bases outside the gene matches: 11. CDR3 length: 16 residues. The DNA of the CDR3 is TGTGCCAGCAGCCTTCCCGGGACAGGGTTGGGGACTGAAGCTTTCTTT. Amino acid sequence: CASSLPGTGLGTEAFF.

The chain joins TRBV5-3 to TRBJ2-2, with 7 nucleotides matching TRBD2. TRBV5-3 is an ORF; its function is uncertain. The CDR3 spans 15 residues. Trimming took 2 bases from V and 5 from J; bases not matched to a gene: 6. The CDR3 DNA follows: TGTGCCAGAAGCTTCTTAACCGGGGGGACCGGGGAGCTGTTTTTT. Its translation is CARSFLTGGTGELFF.

The V and J genes are TRBV9 and TRBJ2-3, with a possible D match to TRBD1 (5 bases). Trimming cost V 0 bases and J 6 bases, with 14 bases left between them. The CDR3 runs to 15 residues. The V gene's germline CDR1 is SGDLS and CDR2 YYNGEE. The CDR3 DNA reads as TGTGCCAGCAGCGTAGGCGCGCAGGGCTACGATACGCAGTATTTT. Residues: CASSVGAQGYDTQYF.

The gene calls are TRBV5-1 and TRBJ2-5; D possibly corresponds to TRBD1 (5 bases). The CDR3 sequence is 15 residues long. V lost 0 bases, J lost 3 bases, and 12 bases lay in between. Germline lookup yields CDR1 SGHRS and CDR2 YFSETQ. The CDR3 is CASSLGTGWEETQYF. CDR3 bases: TGCGCCAGCAGCTTGGGAACAGGTTGGGAAGAGACCCAGTACTTC.

This CDR3 reads CASSLDRRETQYF. The CDR3 nucleotides read TGTGCCAGCAGCTTAGACAGACGGGAGACCCAGTACTTC. The chain has TRBV7-2 and TRBJ2-5; D is ambiguous. Germline V gene data show CDR1 as SGHTA and CDR2 as FQGNSA. V was trimmed by 1 base and J by 5 bases, leaving 8 bases between them. The CDR3 has 13 residues.

This clone was seen just once. The V and J genes are TRBV5-1 and TRBJ2-3; D gene unclear. The CDR3 contains 14 residues. CDR1 and CDR2 from the germline V gene are SGHRS and YFSETQ. With 0 bases removed from V and 2 bases from J, the gap between germline ends came to 7 bases. The CDR3 spells CASSLVTYTDTQYF. DNA for the CDR3: TGCGCCAGCAGCTTGGTAACCTACACAGATACGCAGTATTTT.

The CDR3 here is CASSLGQSTDTQYF. DNA of the CDR3: TGCGCCAGCAGCTTAGGACAGAGCACAGATACGCAGTATTTT. The chain uses TRBV5-1 and TRBJ2-3; perhaps TRBD1 as D (6 bases). V was pared by 2 bases and J by 0 bases, with 7 bases between. This CDR3 contains 14 residues. The germline V gene encodes CDR1 SGHRS and CDR2 YFSETQ.

The J gene is TRBJ1-1, the V gene TRBV5-3; possible D gene TRBD1, 6 bases. TRBV5-3 is recorded as an ORF, its role being uncertain. The V end was cut by 3 bases, the J end by 1 base, with 16 bases between. The length of the CDR3 is 16 residues. This CDR3 reads CARSSTLTGRNTEAFF. The CDR3 coding sequence is TGTGCCAGAAGCTCAACCCTGACAGGAAGGAACACTGAAGCTTTCTTT.

V gene TRBV28 combines with J gene TRBJ1-4, with D uncertain. V lost 11 bases to trimming and J lost 5 bases, with 12 bases between them. CDR1 and CDR2 (germline): MDHEN, SYDVKM. The CDR3 extends over 12 amino acids. In DNA, the CDR3 is TGTGCCTCATACGCGACGAATGAAAAACTGTTTTTT. Translated: CASYATNEKLFF.

This clone was observed a handful of times. The V gene is TRBV12-3 or TRBV12-4, the J gene TRBJ1-3; no firm D call. The V and J ends lost 1 base and 4 bases respectively, with 2 bases between them. This CDR3 is 12 amino acids long. CDR3 sequence reads: CASSLVGNTIYF. CDR3 nucleotides: TGTGCCAGCAGTTTAGTGGGAAACACCATATATTTT.